The present T cell receptor (beta chain) was sequenced within a study of blood T cell repertoires in COVID-19. About the study: The origin of the acute and convalescent COVID-19 samples was the United States, Italy and Spain. T cells, B-cell-depleted T cells, or PBMCs supplied cDNA or gDNA.

Authors' data handling: Researchers report that nucleated cell counts were estimated from reference gene primer amplification. Sequencing used immunoSEQ multiplex PCR; TCRdb keeps in-frame clones, though not all of them. V, J and clone size derive from that table, while D and trimming were established from the DNA sequence. The sample contains fewer than 300,000 clones, around 82% of which appear only once. The CDR3 has 13 residues. Trimming at V came to 5 bases and at J to 6 bases, leaving 6 bases not matched to a gene. The receptor was isolated from a man older than 75 with acute or convalescent COVID-19. Sequencing was done on a sample of peripheral blood. The rearrangement links TRBV12-3 or TRBV12-4 to TRBJ2-7; TRBD2 matches 8 bases. CDR3 amino acids: CASSPGLASEQYF. The DNA of the CDR3 is TGTGCCAGCAGTCCTGGACTAGCAAGCGAGCAGTACTTC.